This T cell receptor (beta chain) was observed in a study of vaccination effects on CD4 cells after COVID-19. The germline CDR1 and CDR2 sequences are SGHRS and YFSETQ. The germline V and J ends were trimmed by 3 bases and 1 base, with 10 bases remaining between them. The CDR3 sequence is 14 residues long. Prior to sequencing, the ViraFEST assay stimulated PBMC with viral peptide pools, which expanded the antigen-specific CD4+ T cells. After more than 9 days in culture, the CD4+ T cells were isolated. Vaccine recipients lacked prior SARS-CoV-2 infection and had negative nucleocapsid antibodies. Sequenced by immunoSEQ multiplex PCR; TCRdb stores in-frame clones only, minus some. The data contain about 45,000 clones, around 80% of them singletons. Note on this clone: The antigen remains unidentified.

The chain joins TRBV5-1 to TRBJ2-5; D is perhaps TRBD1 or TRBD2 (6 bases each). The sample here was CD4+ T cells from PBMCs cultured with SARS-CoV-2 spike peptides, taken before COVID-19 vaccination. The receptor comes from a human donor who received a COVID-19 vaccine. Here the CDR3 reads CASSSGEVQETQYF. CDR3 DNA sequence: TGCGCCAGCAGCTCAGGGGAGGTCCAAGAGACCCAGTACTTC.